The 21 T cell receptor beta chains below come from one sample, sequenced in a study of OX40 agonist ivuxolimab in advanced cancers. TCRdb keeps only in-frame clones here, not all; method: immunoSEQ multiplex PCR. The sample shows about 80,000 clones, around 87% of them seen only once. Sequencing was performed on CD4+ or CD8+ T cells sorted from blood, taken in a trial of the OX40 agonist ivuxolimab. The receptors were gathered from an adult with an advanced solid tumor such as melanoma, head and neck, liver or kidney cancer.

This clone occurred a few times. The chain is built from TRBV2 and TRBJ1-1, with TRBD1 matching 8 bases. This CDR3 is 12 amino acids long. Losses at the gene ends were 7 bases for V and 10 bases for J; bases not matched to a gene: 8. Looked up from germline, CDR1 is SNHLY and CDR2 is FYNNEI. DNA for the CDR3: TGTGCCAGCACCTGGACAGGGAACGGAGCTTTCTTT. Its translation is CASTWTGNGAFF.

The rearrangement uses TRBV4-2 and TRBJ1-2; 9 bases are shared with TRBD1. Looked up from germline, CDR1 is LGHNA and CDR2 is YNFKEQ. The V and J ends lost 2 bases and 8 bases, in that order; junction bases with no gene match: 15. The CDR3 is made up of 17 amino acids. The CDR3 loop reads CASSQKGTGRNSRGYTF. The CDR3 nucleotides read TGTGCCAGCAGCCAAAAGGGGACAGGGCGAAATTCGCGAGGCTACACCTTC.

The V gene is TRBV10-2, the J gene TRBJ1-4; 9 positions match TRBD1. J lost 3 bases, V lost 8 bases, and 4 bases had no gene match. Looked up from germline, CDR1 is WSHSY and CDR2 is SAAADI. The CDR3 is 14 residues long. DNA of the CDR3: TGCGCCAGCCGGGACAGGGCTGCTAATGAAAAACTGTTTTTT. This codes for CASRDRAANEKLFF.

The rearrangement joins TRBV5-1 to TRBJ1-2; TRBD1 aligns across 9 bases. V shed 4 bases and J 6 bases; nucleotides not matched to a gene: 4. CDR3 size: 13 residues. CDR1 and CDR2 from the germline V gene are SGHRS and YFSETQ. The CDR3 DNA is TGCGCCAGCAGCACGGACAGGGGCAATGGCTACACCTTC. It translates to CASSTDRGNGYTF.

CDR3 loop: CASSFVGGPDTQYF. The CDR3, as DNA: TGTGCCAGCAGCTTCGTCGGAGGGCCAGATACGCAGTATTTT. The chain combines TRBV7-2 with TRBJ2-3, with a tentative D call TRBD2 (6 bases). The CDR3 sequence is 14 residues long. The germline gives CDR1 SGHTA, CDR2 FQGNSA. The V end lost 3 bases, the J end lost 4 bases, and 11 bases lay between the germline ends.

CDR3: CASSVGTVSGNTIYF. The DNA for the CDR3 is TGTGCCAGCAGCGTAGGGACAGTCTCTGGAAACACCATATATTTT. The chain has TRBV7-2 and TRBJ1-3; TRBD1 matches at 7 bases. The CDR3 is made up of 15 amino acids. CDR1 and CDR2 from the germline V gene are SGHTA and FQGNSA. The V and J ends lost 5 bases and 0 bases, in that order; junction bases with no gene match: 4.

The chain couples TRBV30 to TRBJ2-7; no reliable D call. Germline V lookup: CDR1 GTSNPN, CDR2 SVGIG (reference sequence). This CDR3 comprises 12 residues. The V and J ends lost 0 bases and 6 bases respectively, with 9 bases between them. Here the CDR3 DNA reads TGTGCCTGGAGTGTAATCCCGGGCGAGCAGTACTTC. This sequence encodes CAWSVIPGEQYF.

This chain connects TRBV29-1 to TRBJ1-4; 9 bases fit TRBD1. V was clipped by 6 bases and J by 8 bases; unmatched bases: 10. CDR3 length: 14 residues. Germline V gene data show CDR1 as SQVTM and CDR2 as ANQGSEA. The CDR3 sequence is CSVGYRGRGEKLFF. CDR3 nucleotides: TGCAGCGTAGGATACAGGGGGCGCGGGGAAAAACTGTTTTTT.

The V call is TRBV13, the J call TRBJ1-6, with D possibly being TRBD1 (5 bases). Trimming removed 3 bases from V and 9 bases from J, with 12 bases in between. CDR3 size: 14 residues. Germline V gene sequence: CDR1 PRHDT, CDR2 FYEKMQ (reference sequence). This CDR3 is CASSLAGTPSPLHF. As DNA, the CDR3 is TGTGCCAGCAGCTTGGCCGGGACGCCTTCACCCCTCCACTTT.

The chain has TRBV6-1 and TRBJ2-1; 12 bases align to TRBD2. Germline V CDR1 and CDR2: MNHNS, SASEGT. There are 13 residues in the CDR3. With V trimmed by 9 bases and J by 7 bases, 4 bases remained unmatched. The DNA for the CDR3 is TGTGCCAGTGGACTAGCGGGAAAGAATGAGCAGTTCTTC. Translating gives CASGLAGKNEQFF.

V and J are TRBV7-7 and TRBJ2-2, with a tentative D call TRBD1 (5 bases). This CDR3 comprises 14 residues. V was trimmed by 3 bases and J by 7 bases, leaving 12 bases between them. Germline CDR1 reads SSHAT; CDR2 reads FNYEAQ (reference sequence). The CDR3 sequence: CASSFQGEGGELFF. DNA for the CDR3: TGTGCCAGCAGCTTCCAGGGTGAAGGCGGGGAGCTGTTTTTT.

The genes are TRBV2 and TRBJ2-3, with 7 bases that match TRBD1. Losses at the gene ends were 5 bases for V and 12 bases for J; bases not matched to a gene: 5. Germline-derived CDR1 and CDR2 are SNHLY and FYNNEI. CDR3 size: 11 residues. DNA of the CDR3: TGTGCCAGCAGTACCCGGGACAGTCAGTATTTT. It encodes CASSTRDSQYF. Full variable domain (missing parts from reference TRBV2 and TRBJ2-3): EPEVTQTPSHQVTQMGQEVILRCVPISNHLYFYWYRQILGQKVEFLVSFYNNEISEKSEIFDDQFSVERPDGSNFTLKIRSTKLEDSAMYFCASSTRDSQYFGPGTRLTVL.

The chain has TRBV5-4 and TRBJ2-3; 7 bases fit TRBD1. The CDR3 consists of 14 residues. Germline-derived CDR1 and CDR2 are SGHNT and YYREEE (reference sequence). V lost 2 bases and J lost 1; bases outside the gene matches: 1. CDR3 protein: CASSLDRGTDTQYF. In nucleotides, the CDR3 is TGTGCCAGCAGCTTAGACAGGGGCACAGATACGCAGTATTTT.

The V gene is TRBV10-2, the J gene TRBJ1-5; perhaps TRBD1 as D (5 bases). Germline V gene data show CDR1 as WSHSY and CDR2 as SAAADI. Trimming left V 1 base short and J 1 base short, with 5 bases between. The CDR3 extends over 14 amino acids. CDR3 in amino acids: CASSEWDSNQPQHF. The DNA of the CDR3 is TGCGCCAGCAGTGAGTGGGACAGCAATCAGCCCCAGCATTTT.

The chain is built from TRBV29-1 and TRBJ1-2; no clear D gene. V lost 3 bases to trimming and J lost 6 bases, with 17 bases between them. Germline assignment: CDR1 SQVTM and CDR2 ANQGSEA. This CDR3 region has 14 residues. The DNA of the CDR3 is TGCAGCGTTGACCGGGGAGGGTACTTGAATGGCTACACCTTC. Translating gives CSVDRGGYLNGYTF.

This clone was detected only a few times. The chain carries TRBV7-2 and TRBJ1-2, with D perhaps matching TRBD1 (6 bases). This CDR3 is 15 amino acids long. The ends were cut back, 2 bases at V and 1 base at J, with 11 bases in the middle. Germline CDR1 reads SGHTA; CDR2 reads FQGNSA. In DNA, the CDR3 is TGTGCCAGCAGCTTATGGGCAGGGGATAACTATGGCTACACCTTC. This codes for CASSLWAGDNYGYTF.

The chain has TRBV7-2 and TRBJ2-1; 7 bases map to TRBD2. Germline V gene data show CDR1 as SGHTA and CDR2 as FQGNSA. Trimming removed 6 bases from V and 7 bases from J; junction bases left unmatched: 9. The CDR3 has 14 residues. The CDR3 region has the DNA TGTGCCAGCAGACGAACTAGCGTCGAAAATGAGCAGTTCTTC. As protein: CASRRTSVENEQFF. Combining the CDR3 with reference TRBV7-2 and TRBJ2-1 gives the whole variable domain GAGVSQSPSNKVTEKGKDVELRCDPISGHTALYWYRQSLGQGLEFLIYFQGNSAPDKSGLPSDRFSAERTGGSVSTLTIQRTQQEDSAVYLCASRRTSVENEQFFGPGTRLTVL.

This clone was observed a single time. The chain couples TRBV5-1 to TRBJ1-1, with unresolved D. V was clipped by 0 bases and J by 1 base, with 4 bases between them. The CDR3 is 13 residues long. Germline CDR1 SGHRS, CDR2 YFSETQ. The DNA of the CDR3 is TGCGCCAGCAGCTTGGGCGCGAACACTGAAGCTTTCTTT. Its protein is CASSLGANTEAFF. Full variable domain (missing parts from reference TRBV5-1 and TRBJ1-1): KAGVTQTPRYLIKTRGQQVTLSCSPISGHRSVSWYQQTPGQGLQFLFEYFSETQRNKGNFPGRFSGRQFSNSRSEMNVSTLELGDSALYLCASSLGANTEAFFGQGTRLTVV.

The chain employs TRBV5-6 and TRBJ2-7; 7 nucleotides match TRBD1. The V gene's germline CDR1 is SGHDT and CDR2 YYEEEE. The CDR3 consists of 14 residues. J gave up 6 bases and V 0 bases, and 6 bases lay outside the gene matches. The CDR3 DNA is TGTGCCAGCAGCTTGGGACAGGGCCTGGGCGAGCAGTACGTC. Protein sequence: CASSLGQGLGEQYV.

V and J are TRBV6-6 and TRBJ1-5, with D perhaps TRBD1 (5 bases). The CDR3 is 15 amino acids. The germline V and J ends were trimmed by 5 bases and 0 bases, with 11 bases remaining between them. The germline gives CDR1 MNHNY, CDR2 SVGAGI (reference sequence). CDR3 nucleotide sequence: TGTGCCAGCAGTCTAGACAGCTATAGCAATCAGCCCCAGCATTTT. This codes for CASSLDSYSNQPQHF.

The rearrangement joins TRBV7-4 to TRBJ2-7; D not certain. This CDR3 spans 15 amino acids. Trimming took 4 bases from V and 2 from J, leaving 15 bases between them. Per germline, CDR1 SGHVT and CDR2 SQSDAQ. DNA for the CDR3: TGTGCCAGCAGCTCCTGTCTAGTTGGGGCCTACGAGCAGTACTTC. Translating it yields CASSSCLVGAYEQYF.